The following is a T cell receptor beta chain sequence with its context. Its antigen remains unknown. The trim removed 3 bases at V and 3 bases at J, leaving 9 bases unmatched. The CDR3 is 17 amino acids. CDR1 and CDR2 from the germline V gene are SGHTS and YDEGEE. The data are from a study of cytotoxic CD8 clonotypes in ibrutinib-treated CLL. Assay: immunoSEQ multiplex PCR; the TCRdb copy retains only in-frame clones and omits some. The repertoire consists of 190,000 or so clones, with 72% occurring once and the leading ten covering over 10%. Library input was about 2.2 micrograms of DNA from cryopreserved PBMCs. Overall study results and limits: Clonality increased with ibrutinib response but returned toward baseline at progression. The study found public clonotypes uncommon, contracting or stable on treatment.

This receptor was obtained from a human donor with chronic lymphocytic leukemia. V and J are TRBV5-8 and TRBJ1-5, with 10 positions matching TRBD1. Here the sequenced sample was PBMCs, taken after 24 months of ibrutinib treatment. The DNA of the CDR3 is TGTGCCAGCAGCTATACTTTCGGGACAGGGGACAATCAGCCCCAGCATTTT. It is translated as CASSYTFGTGDNQPQHF.